Sequencing of this T cell receptor (beta chain) was carried out in a study of OX40 agonist ivuxolimab in advanced cancers. Study overall: With ivuxolimab, an agonistic anti-OX40 (CD134) antibody, patients were treated. Among those treated, three patients had partial responses, one with hepatocellular carcinoma and two with cutaneous melanoma. Overall study findings and caveats: The antigens recognized by the expanded peripheral T cells, that is their antigen specificity, were not determined.

Generated by immunoSEQ multiplex PCR, the TCRdb table keeps only in-frame clones and is missing some. Counted here are some 50,000 clones, around four fifths occurring once; the ten biggest clones make up over 0.6%. For this clone: As yet, its antigen is unknown.

Germline V gene data show CDR1 as MNHNS and CDR2 as SASEGT. V lost 10 bases and J lost 4; bases outside the gene matches: 10. This CDR3 has 14 residues. The cohort excluded patients with autoimmune disease history or systemic immunosuppression. The source was CD4+ or CD8+ T cells sorted from blood, collected in a trial of the OX40 agonist ivuxolimab. V and J are TRBV6-1 and TRBJ2-3, with 8 bases matching TRBD2. The TCR originated in an adult with an advanced solid tumor such as melanoma, head and neck, liver or kidney cancer. For the CDR3, the DNA is TGTGCCACCCGGGGGGGACTAGGTTCAGATACGCAGTATTTT. This gives the protein CATRGGLGSDTQYF.